This record concerns one TCR beta chain sequence. This sample was taken from a study of blood T cell repertoires in COVID-19. Study as a whole: Sources were T cells, B-cell-depleted T cells, or PBMCs; the material itself was cDNA or gDNA.

Authors' analysis steps: Estimates of nucleated cell counts were drawn from the amplification of reference gene primers. Data came from immunoSEQ multiplex PCR; TCRdb stores just in-frame clones and leaves some out. That table furnishes V, J and clone size, whereas the DNA furnished D and trimming. This sample has 100,000 to 150,000 clones, with 88% found just once. This clonotype originated in a woman aged 80 or over with acute or convalescent COVID-19. Sequenced: peripheral blood.

The CDR3 reads CASSPDRRAGNTIYF. In DNA form, the CDR3 reads TGTGCCAGCAGCCCCGACAGGAGAGCCGGAAACACCATATATTTT. The chain has TRBV7-8 and TRBJ1-3; tentative D call: TRBD1 (6 bases). This CDR3 is built from 15 residues. CDR1 and CDR2 (germline): SGHVS, FQNEAQ. V dropped 5 bases and J dropped 4 bases, with 15 bases sitting between them.